This TCR beta chain was sequenced during a study of regulatory T cells in long-lasting Graves disease (dated by TCRdb to the early 2020s). With regard to the full study: In the newly diagnosed Graves' disease group, patients had been taking antithyroid drugs for less than 3 months. Patients with persistent Graves' disease were compared with patients with newly diagnosed Graves' disease using TCR sequencing and RNA sequencing of peripheral blood. The study was registered as a clinical trial and conducted in China. A total of around 35 samples were covered by TCR sequencing, comprising some 13 persistent and around 20 newly diagnosed Graves' disease patients. What the work shows at the level of the full study, not this receptor alone: Sequencing and analysis were restricted to the TCR beta chain. Peripheral blood alone was examined, since thyroid tissue, which constituted the primary lesion, could not be accessed. Persistent disease showed preferential use of TRBV28, TRBJ1-2 and TRBJ2-5, whereas newly diagnosed disease favored TRBV20-1 and TRBJ2-1. Persistent Graves' disease patients showed lower TCR Shannon entropy and fewer highly expanded clones than newly diagnosed patients, suggesting clonal expansion. A larger number of public clonotypes was shared among persistent patients (about 2,700) than among newly diagnosed patients (about 990). The small sample size was acknowledged by the authors as a limitation that may reduce accuracy.

Unmatched junction bases come to 9, with V trimmed by 3 bases and J by 11 bases. The CDR3 measures 13 amino acids from cysteine to phenylalanine. The retained sequence is limited to the CDR3, 39 bases, with the frame set at the first base. Preparation of the library involved multiplex PCR. The instrument given in TCRdb is Illumina HiSeq 4000. CDR3 regions were amplified by Arm-PCR with iRepertoire HTBI primers to construct TCR beta libraries. Before sequencing, the PCR products underwent gel purification. The paper's processing steps were these. A total of fewer than 65 TRBV and 14 TRBJ segments were identified across samples and were used for gene usage analysis of CDR3 amino acid clonotypes. COPE and FqMerger were used to merge the filtered high-quality paired reads into contigs. BLAST was used to align contigs to IMGT TRBV, TRBD and TRBJ reference genes, and CDR3 was defined according to IMGT. Highly expanded clones were defined as clonotypes with a frequency above 0.1%. Shannon entropy served as the measure of repertoire diversity, while the Gini coefficient captured V-J evenness. Clonotypes shared by more than one individual were considered public. Using fastp at Q25 and MiXCR, TCRdb reprocessed the public reads and kept productive beta chains. Each entry merges the rows of one CDR3 protein and shows their most common DNA and genes. These V and J calls rely on TCRdb rather than the paper's analysis. Recorded for this sample are about 450,000 distinct CDR3 sequences; 14% of them occurred a single time. About 15% of the sample lies in the top ten.

This clonotype was counted a few times. No cognate antigen has been identified for it. A read error may be the cause here, since a much bigger clone is one base away. The time point label here, explained by the study, means: newly diagnosed GD, antithyroid drugs for less than 3 months. For both TCR sequencing and RNA sequencing, RNA was extracted from PBMCs using TRIzol. The diagnosis of Graves' disease followed American Thyroid Association guidelines. Patients were recruited from an endocrinology department in Xi'an, China. From each patient, around 9 milliliters of peripheral blood was collected into an EDTA anticoagulant tube. PBMCs were isolated by Ficoll Paque Plus density gradient separation without further T cell sorting. RNA quality was checked with an Agilent 2100 Bioanalyzer and agarose gel, and concentration with a NanoDrop 2000. The same sample was also used in a study of T cells in Graves' hyperthyroidism and ophthalmopathy. In that second paper, the authors write: Stable Graves' hyperthyroidism was defined as no progression to ophthalmopathy during 18 months of follow-up. Hyperthyroidism patients were newly diagnosed, with disease duration under 2 months, and aged 18 to 65 years. Any patient with an uncontrolled infection, another autoimmune disease, pregnancy or lactation was excluded. Diagnoses were established on the basis of clinical symptoms, serum thyroxine and TRAb, thyroid ultrasound, and orbital computed tomography. For the first round of RT-PCR on the TCR CDR3, the HTBI primer set was used together with the Qiagen OneStep RT-PCR kit. Most expanded thyroid clonotypes (frequency above 0.001) were also found in blood, which suggests that blood repertoires may mirror thyroid immune responses. In cross-validation, a model built on a 13 V-J signature told ophthalmopathy apart from stable hyperthyroidism with roughly 87% sensitivity and about 81% specificity, and in testing the same model reached 80%/75%. During validation, the model predicted progression to ophthalmopathy a median of around 6 months ahead of onset, with around 71% sensitivity and 72.22% specificity. A discovery cohort of about a hundred patients, about 40 with Graves' ophthalmopathy and under 60 with stable Graves' hyperthyroidism, was used to find distinguishing TCR V-J signatures. Prospective prediction of ophthalmopathy was tested in an independent validation cohort of under 20 hyperthyroidism patients and 17 patients who later progressed to ophthalmopathy. The roughly 94 discovery patients were randomly split 7:3 into training and test sets. Thyroid tissue and blood T-cell repertoires from six Graves' hyperthyroidism patients were also compared in the study. Following sampling, methimazole starting at 30 mg daily was given to hyperthyroidism patients, and high-dose intravenous methylprednisolone was given to ophthalmopathy patients. Libraries were constructed in a second round of multiplex PCR, after which size selection and purification were carried out. Paired-end sequencing of the libraries was performed with 100 bp reads on an Illumina HiSeq2000. SOAPnuke was used to process the raw data, throwing out any read that contained adapters or uncalled bases, had a mean Phred below 15, or lacked an exact constant-primer or identifier match. COPE v1.2.5 was used to merge the high-quality paired reads, and each unique nucleotide sequence was defined as a clonotype. MiTCR v1.1 was used to align the clonotypes against IMGT TRBV, TRBD and TRBJ reference segments. Only V-J combinations with frequency above 0.0001, covering about 99% of repertoires, were analysed. A TCS score was defined as the ratio between F50 (clonal expansion) and ExV (chaos), using BLOSUM62-based TCRdist between CDR3 peptides within each V-J. Welch's t-statistics and random forest reduced some 510 V-J features to fewer than 15, which were used in a naive Bayes classifier (R e1071). No statistical method was used to set the sample size in advance, and investigators knew the group allocation. TCR Vbeta CDR3 sequencing of 130 to 150 peripheral blood samples (fewer than 45 ophthalmopathy, approximately 80 hyperthyroidism and some 17 progressor patients) is reported in the paper.

The source of this sequence is a woman aged 45-60 years with Graves disease. Donor details come from another sample of the same person, matched by shared clones. The sample in question was peripheral blood mononuclear cells (PBMCs), obtained at new diagnosis, from a patient treated with antithyroid drugs. The chain was built from TRBV12-3 or TRBV12-4 and TRBJ2-5, with 7 bases aligning to TRBD1. The DNA is TGTGCCAGCAGTTTGACAGGGTTCGATGAGCAGTACTTC. It is translated as CASSLTGFDEQYF.